The count of the clone carrying this T cell receptor beta chain is one. The source of the sample is a study of blood T cell repertoires in COVID-19. Study at large: Researchers got acute and convalescent COVID-19 samples from the United States, Italy and Spain.

CDR1 MNHEY and CDR2 SVGEGT come from the germline V gene. This CDR3 is 11 amino acids long. The V gene lost 5 bases and the J gene lost 12 bases, with 13 bases spanning the gap. The method was immunoSEQ multiplex PCR; TCRdb's version includes in-frame clones alone and lacks a portion of them. The table includes approximately 240,000 clones, about 90% detected once. The chain carries TRBV6-2 or TRBV6-3 and TRBJ2-5; D is unclear. Input material: peripheral blood. The TCR comes from a woman younger than 35 who had recovered from COVID-19. The DNA of the CDR3 is TGTGCCAGCAGTCCCGACACCTCCAAGTACTTC. It codes for CASSPDTSKYF.